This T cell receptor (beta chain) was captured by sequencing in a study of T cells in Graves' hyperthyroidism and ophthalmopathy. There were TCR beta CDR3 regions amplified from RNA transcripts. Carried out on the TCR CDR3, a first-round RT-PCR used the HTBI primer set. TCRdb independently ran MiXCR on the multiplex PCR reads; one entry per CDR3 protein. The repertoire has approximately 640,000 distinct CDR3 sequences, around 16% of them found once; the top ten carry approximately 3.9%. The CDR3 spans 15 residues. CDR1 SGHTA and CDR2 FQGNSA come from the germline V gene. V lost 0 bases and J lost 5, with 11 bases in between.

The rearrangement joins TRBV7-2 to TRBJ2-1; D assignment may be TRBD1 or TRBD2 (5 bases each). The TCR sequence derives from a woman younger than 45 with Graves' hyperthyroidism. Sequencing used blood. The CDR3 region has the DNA TGTGCCAGCAGCTTAGCGGGGACCATTAACAATGAGCAGTTCTTC. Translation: CASSLAGTINNEQFF.